This T cell receptor beta chain was retrieved from a study of Graves' ophthalmopathy and Graves' hyperthyroidism. The authors amplified TCR beta CDR3 regions, and they did so from RNA transcripts for repertoire sequencing. Second-round multiplex PCR came after a first-round RT-PCR that employed HTBI primers. Each CDR3 protein is one row after TCRdb ran MiXCR on the multiplex PCR reads. The sample includes some 520,000 distinct CDR3 sequences, 14% of them seen just once. Ten or more counts support this clonotype. No antigen is known for it. Findings of the study overall: With a specificity of roughly 72% and a sensitivity of 60% to 71%, the model predicted ophthalmopathy progression.

Isolation of PBMCs was performed using over 9.5 ml of fresh peripheral blood. CDR3 length equals 16 residues. CDR1 is LGHNA, CDR2 YNFKEQ, per germline. With 0 bases removed from V and 4 bases from J, the gap between germline ends came to 15 bases. Sequencing input: blood. The J gene is TRBJ2-5, the V gene TRBV4-2, with D tentatively TRBD1 or TRBD2 (6 bases each). The TCR was taken from a woman aged 30 to 39 with Graves' ophthalmopathy. DNA for the CDR3: TGTGCCAGCAGCCAAGAATCGGGCAGGGGAGGAGAGACCCAGTACTTC. It specifies CASSQESGRGGETQYF.